The clone carrying this T cell receptor beta chain was counted ten times or more. As yet, its antigen is unknown. The CDR3 regions of TCR beta were amplified from RNA transcripts. First-round RT-PCR with HTBI primers amplified the TCR CDR3 region. In TCRdb, the multiplex PCR reads were re-called with MiXCR into one record per CDR3 protein. The sample lists about 740,000 distinct CDR3 sequences, 14% occurring once. This sample is drawn from a study of T cells in Graves' hyperthyroidism and ophthalmopathy. Absent ophthalmopathy progression within 18 months defined stable Graves' hyperthyroidism. Investigators excluded patients with uncontrolled infection, other autoimmune disease, pregnancy or lactation. General study points: Most thyroid clonotypes with frequency above 0.001 were detected in blood.

This TCR derives from a woman younger than 35 with Graves' hyperthyroidism. The sequencing sample was made of blood.

DNA for the CDR3: TGTGCCACCAGTGATCCCGGGACTAGCGGTTACAATGAGCAGTTCTTC. Translated: CATSDPGTSGYNEQFF. The rearrangement links TRBV24-1 to TRBJ2-1; 11 bases map to TRBD2. Germline values: CDR1 KGHDR, CDR2 SFDVKD. The trim removed 3 bases at V and 4 bases at J, leaving 4 bases unmatched. The CDR3 covers 16 residues.